The 2 T cell receptor beta chains below were found in one sample sequenced in a study of CD8 T cells in ankylosing spondylitis. Via MiXCR, TCRdb re-called the 5' RACE reads, giving one row per CDR3 protein. The table shows roughly 150,000 distinct CDR3 sequences, with around 32% occurring only once. The sample taken for sequencing was synovial fluid, either unsorted or a sorted T cell fraction (not recorded which). The receptors derive from a male donor with ankylosing spondylitis.

This chain connects TRBV5-1 to TRBJ2-6; D is undetermined. The CDR3 length is 17 residues. Germline assignment: CDR1 SGHRS and CDR2 YFSETQ. Trimming left V 1 base short and J 0 bases short, with 11 bases between. This CDR3 reads CASSLSDAYSGANVLTF. Written as DNA, the CDR3 is TGCGCCAGCAGCTTGTCGGATGCCTACTCTGGGGCCAACGTCCTGACTTTC.

Ten or more counts support this clonotype. The rearrangement uses TRBV27 and TRBJ1-2, with 11 bases fitting TRBD1. Looked up from germline, CDR1 is MNHEY and CDR2 is SMNVEV (reference sequence). The J segment lost 5 bases and the V segment lost 2 bases, leaving 4 bases of the junction unmatched. The CDR3 totals 15 residues. Written as DNA, the CDR3 is TGTGCCAGCAGTTTAGGGACAGGGGGGACTTATGGCTACACCTTC. Its translation is CASSLGTGGTYGYTF.